The rows below give T cell receptor beta chains drawn from one sample of a study of T cell responses to AZD1222 COVID-19 vaccine. The assay was immunoSEQ multiplex PCR, and TCRdb's table has in-frame clones only and misses some. The data show about 120,000 clones, 84% seen once. The starting material was peripheral blood, obtained 28 days after the second AZD1222 dose. Receptors originate from an adult who received the AZD1222 COVID-19 vaccine. Each CDR3 is given with its conserved first and last residue. The D gene is left open where the match is weak. Only some rows state a clone size, as once, few, many or a class for expanded clones.

j_call | v_call | clone_size | d_call | cdr3_aa | cdr3_nt
TRBJ2-1 | TRBV25-1 | NA | NA | CASKGVGSYNEQFF | TGTGCCAGCAAAGGGGTCGGTTCCTACAATGAGCAGTTCTTC
TRBJ1-1 | TRBV5-4 | NA | NA | CASSAVSQNTEAFF | TGTGCCAGCAGCGCGGTGTCACAGAACACTGAAGCTTTCTTT
TRBJ2-5 | TRBV20-1 | NA | TRBD2 | CSASSSGLARVQETQYF | TGCAGTGCTAGTTCTTCGGGACTAGCGAGGGTCCAAGAGACCCAGTACTTC
TRBJ1-1 | TRBV7-2 | NA | NA | CASSTDRNTEAFF | TGTGCCAGCAGCACAGATCGCAACACTGAAGCTTTCTTT
TRBJ1-2 | TRBV24-1 | NA | TRBD1 | CATDRPTGYTF | TGTGCCACGGACAGGCCGACGGGCTACACCTTC
TRBJ2-5 | TRBV3-1/TRBV3-2 | NA | NA | CASSRETQYF | TGTGCCAGCAGCCGGGAGACCCAGTACTTC
TRBJ2-7 | TRBV27 | NA | TRBD1 | CASSTFSGQGFYEQYF | TGTGCCAGCAGTACCTTCTCGGGACAGGGATTCTACGAGCAGTACTTC
TRBJ2-5 | TRBV4-1 | NA | TRBD2 | CASSQNPGLAIETQYF | TGCGCCAGCAGCCAAAACCCCGGACTAGCGATAGAGACCCAGTACTTC
TRBJ1-1 | TRBV6-5 | NA | NA | CASSQQTMNTEAFF | TGTGCCAGCAGTCAACAGACCATGAACACTGAAGCTTTCTTT
TRBJ1-2 | TRBV13 | NA | NA | CASSLTGPNYGYTF | TGTGCCAGCAGCTTAACTGGTCCTAACTATGGCTACACCTTC
TRBJ1-1 | TRBV4-3 | few | TRBD1 | CASSQAQGVHTEAFF | TGCGCCAGCAGCCAAGCACAGGGGGTGCACACTGAAGCTTTCTTT
TRBJ1-6 | TRBV7-9 | NA | NA | CASSLGTPGVTYNSPLHF | TGTGCCAGCAGCTTGGGAACCCCCGGGGTCACCTATAATTCACCCCTCCACTTT
TRBJ2-2 | TRBV5-1 | NA | TRBD1 | CASSPQGLTGELFF | TGCGCCAGCAGCCCACAGGGGTTGACCGGGGAGCTGTTTTTT
TRBJ2-7 | TRBV11-2 | NA | NA | CASSRRGSYEQYF | TGTGCCAGCAGCAGGCGGGGATCCTACGAGCAGTACTTC
TRBJ2-1 | TRBV18 | NA | NA | CASSPLVSWELGGEQFF | TGTGCCAGCTCACCCTTGGTGTCATGGGAGTTGGGTGGTGAGCAGTTCTTC
TRBJ1-1 | TRBV5-1 | NA | NA | CASSFRENTEAFF | TGCGCCAGCAGCTTCAGGGAGAACACTGAAGCTTTCTTT
TRBJ2-7 | TRBV6-1 | NA | NA | CASSSRGDGTYEQYF | TGTGCCAGCAGTTCCCGAGGGGACGGGACCTACGAGCAGTACTTC
TRBJ2-6 | TRBV5-1 | NA | NA | CASSRGTGANVLTF | TGCGCCAGCAGTAGGGGTACTGGGGCCAACGTCCTGACTTTC
TRBJ2-2 | TRBV10-1 | NA | NA | CASSEDPSITGELFF | TGCGCCAGCAGTGAGGATCCCTCGATCACCGGGGAGCTGTTTTTT
TRBJ2-4 | TRBV11-2 | NA | NA | CASSLTGTRKNIQYF | TGTGCCAGCAGCTTGACCGGGACACGGAAAAACATTCAGTACTTC
TRBJ1-6 | TRBV18 | once | NA | CASSPTWGVRNSPLHF | TGTGCCAGCTCACCGACCTGGGGGGTTAGAAATTCACCCCTCCACTTT
TRBJ2-7 | TRBV15 | NA | TRBD1 | CATSNNTGTGKYEQCF | TGTGCCACCAGCAACAACACCGGGACAGGCAAATACGAGCAGTGCTTC
TRBJ1-3 | TRBV18 | NA | TRBD1 | CASSPDRGRGNTIYF | TGTGCCAGCTCGCCCGACAGGGGGCGCGGAAACACCATATATTTT
TRBJ2-1 | TRBV25-1 | once | NA | CASSDSLGGGLIYNEQFF | TGTGCCAGCAGTGATTCACTAGGTGGGGGCTTAATTTACAATGAGCAGTTCTTC
TRBJ1-5 | TRBV4-3 | NA | NA | CASSQDLAGPWHF | TGCGCCAGCAGCCAAGATCTGGCAGGCCCCTGGCATTTT
TRBJ2-2 | TRBV5-1 | NA | NA | CASSFVQDTGELFF | TGCGCCAGCAGCTTTGTACAGGACACCGGGGAGCTGTTTTTT
TRBJ2-7 | TRBV29-1 | NA | NA | CSVQHRGATEQYF | TGCAGCGTTCAGCACCGGGGGGCGACTGAGCAGTACTTC
TRBJ2-3 | TRBV29-1 | NA | TRBD2 | CSVDGPSGAADTQYF | TGCAGCGTTGATGGTCCTAGCGGGGCCGCAGATACGCAGTATTTT
TRBJ2-3 | TRBV4-2 | NA | TRBD2 | CASSYGTSVNTQYF | TGTGCCAGCAGCTACGGGACTAGCGTGAATACGCAGTATTTT
TRBJ1-4 | TRBV5-1 | NA | NA | CASSLTGGSGEKLFF | TGCGCCAGCAGCCTAACAGGTGGCAGTGGTGAAAAACTGTTTTTT
TRBJ2-3 | TRBV5-5 | NA | TRBD2 | CASSSGGLAGGRDTQYF | TGTGCCAGCAGCTCCGGCGGGCTAGCGGGGGGGCGAGATACGCAGTATTTT
TRBJ1-5 | TRBV15 | NA | NA | CATSRQVSNQPQHF | TGTGCCACCAGCAGACAGGTTAGCAATCAGCCCCAGCATTTT
TRBJ2-5 | TRBV5-6 | NA | NA | CASSLDLSQETQYF | TGTGCCAGCAGCTTGGATTTGAGTCAAGAGACCCAGTACTTC
TRBJ2-3 | TRBV5-8 | once | NA | CASSSRGDRADTQYF | TGTGCCAGCAGCTCGAGGGGGGATAGGGCAGATACGCAGTATTTT
TRBJ1-3 | TRBV2 | few | NA | CASSLQPAPGNTIYF | TGTGCCAGCAGCTTGCAACCCGCCCCTGGAAACACCATATATTTT
TRBJ2-1 | TRBV7-9 | NA | TRBD2 | CASILAVSYNEQFF | TGTGCCAGCATCCTAGCGGTATCCTACAATGAGCAGTTCTTC
TRBJ2-3 | TRBV5-6 | NA | NA | CASSSPRTDTQYF | TGTGCCAGCAGCTCCCCTCGCACAGATACGCAGTATTTT
TRBJ1-1 | TRBV10-3 | NA | NA | CAIRSTSSTMNTEAFF | TGTGCCATCAGATCGACAAGCTCCACCATGAACACTGAAGCTTTCTTT
TRBJ2-7 | TRBV5-1 | NA | NA | CASSLAQGYEQYF | TGCGCCAGCAGCTTGGCTCAGGGCTACGAGCAGTACTTC
TRBJ2-7 | TRBV18 | NA | NA | CASSPDTSSYEQYF | TGTGCCAGCTCACCGGACACGAGCTCCTACGAGCAGTACTTC
TRBJ2-1 | TRBV30 | NA | NA | CAWSPPSGALPSYNEQFF | TGTGCCTGGAGTCCCCCGAGCGGCGCACTTCCCTCCTACAATGAGCAGTTCTTC
TRBJ1-3 | TRBV5-1 | NA | NA | CASSSGSSGNTIYF | TGCGCCAGCAGCTCCGGGTCCTCTGGAAACACCATATATTTT
TRBJ2-2 | TRBV9 | NA | NA | CASSVVGFGGGELFF | TGTGCCAGCAGCGTAGTCGGTTTTGGTGGCGGGGAGCTGTTTTTT
TRBJ1-3 | TRBV28 | NA | NA | CASSLWGPTGNTIYF | TGTGCCAGCAGTTTATGGGGGCCAACTGGAAACACCATATATTTT
TRBJ2-1 | TRBV6-5 | NA | NA | CASSREPGPYNEQFF | TGTGCCAGCAGCAGGGAGCCAGGTCCCTACAATGAGCAGTTCTTC
TRBJ1-1 | TRBV28 | NA | TRBD1 | CASRHRQGAGGSAEAFF | TGTGCCAGCAGGCACCGACAGGGGGCGGGAGGGTCCGCTGAAGCTTTCTTT
TRBJ2-3 | TRBV24-1 | NA | TRBD2 | CATSDFFLGGATDTQYF | TGTGCCACCAGTGATTTCTTTCTCGGGGGGGCCACAGATACGCAGTATTTT
TRBJ1-1 | TRBV7-9 | NA | NA | CASTSGLVTNTEAFF | TGTGCCAGCACCTCAGGGCTAGTGACGAACACTGAAGCTTTCTTT
TRBJ1-1 | TRBV15 | NA | NA | CATSIWGTEAFF | TGTGCCACCAGCATCTGGGGCACTGAAGCTTTCTTT
TRBJ2-3 | TRBV19 | NA | NA | CASSRLPDTQYF | TGTGCCAGTAGTAGGTTGCCAGATACGCAGTATTTT
TRBJ1-1 | TRBV6-5 | NA | NA | CASSYTTVEYTEAFF | TGTGCCAGCAGTTACACGACAGTTGAGTACACTGAAGCTTTCTTT
TRBJ1-3 | TRBV13 | NA | NA | CASSSTSGGNTIYF | TGTGCCAGCAGCTCCACGTCCGGGGGAAACACCATATATTTT
TRBJ1-1 | TRBV5-1 | NA | NA | CASSWVSGQNTEAFF | TGCGCCAGCAGCTGGGTTTCGGGGCAGAACACTGAAGCTTTCTTT
TRBJ1-1 | TRBV24-1 | NA | NA | CATSWGEMHTEAFF | TGTGCCACCAGTTGGGGGGAAATGCACACTGAAGCTTTCTTT
TRBJ1-2 | TRBV6-5 | NA | NA | CASSWGSRYGYTF | TGTGCCAGCAGTTGGGGATCCCGCTATGGCTACACCTTC
TRBJ1-6 | TRBV6-2/TRBV6-3 | NA | TRBD1 | CASSIRDSYNSPLHF | TGTGCCAGCAGTATCCGGGACAGCTATAATTCACCCCTCCACTTT
TRBJ2-4 | TRBV5-6 | NA | TRBD1 | CASSHTGGGENIQYF | TGTGCCAGCAGCCATACAGGGGGTGGGGAAAACATTCAGTACTTC
TRBJ2-7 | TRBV27 | once | NA | CASSLAPGPIYEQYF | TGTGCCAGCAGCCTAGCGCCCGGACCGATCTACGAGCAGTACTTC
TRBJ2-5 | TRBV4-2 | NA | NA | CASSQDIYQETQYF | TGTGCCAGCAGCCAAGATATTTATCAAGAGACCCAGTACTTC